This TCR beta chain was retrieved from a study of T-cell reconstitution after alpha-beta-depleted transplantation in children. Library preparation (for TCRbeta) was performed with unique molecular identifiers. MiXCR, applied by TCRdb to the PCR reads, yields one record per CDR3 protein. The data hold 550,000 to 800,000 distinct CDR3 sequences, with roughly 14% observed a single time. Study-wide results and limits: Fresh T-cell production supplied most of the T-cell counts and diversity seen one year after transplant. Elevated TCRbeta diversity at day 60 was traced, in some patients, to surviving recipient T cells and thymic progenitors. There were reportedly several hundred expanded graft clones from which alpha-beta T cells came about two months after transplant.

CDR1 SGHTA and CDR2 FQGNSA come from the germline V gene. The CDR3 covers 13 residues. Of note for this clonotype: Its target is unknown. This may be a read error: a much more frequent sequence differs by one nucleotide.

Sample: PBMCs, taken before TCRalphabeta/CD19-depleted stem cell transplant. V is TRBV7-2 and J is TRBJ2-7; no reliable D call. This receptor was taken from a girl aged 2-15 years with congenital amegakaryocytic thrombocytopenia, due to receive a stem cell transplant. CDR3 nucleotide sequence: TGTGCCAGCAGCTTAGCCTTAAACTACGAGCAGTCCTTC. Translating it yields CASSLALNYEQSF.